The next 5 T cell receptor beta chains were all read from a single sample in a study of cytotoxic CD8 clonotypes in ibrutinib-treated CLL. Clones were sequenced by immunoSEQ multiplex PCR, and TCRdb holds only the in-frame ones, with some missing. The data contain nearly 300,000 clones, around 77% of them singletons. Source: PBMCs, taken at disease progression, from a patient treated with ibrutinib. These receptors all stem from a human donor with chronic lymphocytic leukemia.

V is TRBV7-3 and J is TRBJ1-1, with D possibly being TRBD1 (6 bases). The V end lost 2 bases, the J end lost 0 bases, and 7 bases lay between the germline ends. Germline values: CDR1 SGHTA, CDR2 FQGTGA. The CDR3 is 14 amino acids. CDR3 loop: CASSLDRMNTEAFF. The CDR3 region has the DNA TGTGCCAGCAGCTTAGACAGGATGAACACTGAAGCTTTCTTT.

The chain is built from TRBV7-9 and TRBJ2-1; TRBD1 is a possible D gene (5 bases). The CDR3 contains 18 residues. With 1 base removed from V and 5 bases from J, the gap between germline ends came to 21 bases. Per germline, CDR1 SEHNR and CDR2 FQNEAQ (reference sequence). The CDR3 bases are TGTGCCAGCAGCTTAGAGTCCTGGGGCGCAGTCCATAACAATGAGCAGTTCTTC. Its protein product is CASSLESWGAVHNNEQFF.

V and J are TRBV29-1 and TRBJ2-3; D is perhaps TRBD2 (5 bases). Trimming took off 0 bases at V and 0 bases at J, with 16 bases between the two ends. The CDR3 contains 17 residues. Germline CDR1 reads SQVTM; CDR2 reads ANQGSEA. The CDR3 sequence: CSVEDPLDFSSTDTQYF. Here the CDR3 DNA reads TGCAGCGTTGAAGACCCATTGGACTTTTCTAGCACAGATACGCAGTATTTT.

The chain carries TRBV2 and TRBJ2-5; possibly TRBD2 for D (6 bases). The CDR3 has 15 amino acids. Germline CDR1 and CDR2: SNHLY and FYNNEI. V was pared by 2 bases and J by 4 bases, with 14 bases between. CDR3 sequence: CASSELPGLGETQYF. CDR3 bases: TGTGCCAGCAGTGAACTCCCGGGACTTGGAGAGACCCAGTACTTC.

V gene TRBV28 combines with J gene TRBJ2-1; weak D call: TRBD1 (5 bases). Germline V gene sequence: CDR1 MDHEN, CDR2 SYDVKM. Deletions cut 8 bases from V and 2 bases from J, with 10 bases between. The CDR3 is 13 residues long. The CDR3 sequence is CASWTNPYNEQFF. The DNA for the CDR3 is TGTGCCAGCTGGACAAACCCCTACAATGAGCAGTTCTTC.